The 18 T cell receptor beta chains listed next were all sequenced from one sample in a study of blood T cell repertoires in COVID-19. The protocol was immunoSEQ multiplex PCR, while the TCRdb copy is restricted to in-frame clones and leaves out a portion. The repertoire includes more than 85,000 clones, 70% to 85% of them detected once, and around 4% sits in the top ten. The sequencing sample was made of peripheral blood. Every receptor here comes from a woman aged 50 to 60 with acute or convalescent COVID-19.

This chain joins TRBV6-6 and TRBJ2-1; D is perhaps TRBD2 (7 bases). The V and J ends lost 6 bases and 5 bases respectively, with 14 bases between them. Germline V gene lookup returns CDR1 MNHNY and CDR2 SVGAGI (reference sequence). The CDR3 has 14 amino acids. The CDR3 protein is CASRRGGGNNEQFF. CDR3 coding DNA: TGTGCCAGCAGGAGGGGGGGCGGGAACAATGAGCAGTTCTTC.

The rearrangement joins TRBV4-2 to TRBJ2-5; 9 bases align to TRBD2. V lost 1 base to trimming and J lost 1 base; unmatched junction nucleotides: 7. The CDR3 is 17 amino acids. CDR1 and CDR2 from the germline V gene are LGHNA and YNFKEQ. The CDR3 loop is CASSQVGLSGGQETQYF. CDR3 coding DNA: TGTGCCAGCAGCCAAGTGGGGCTTAGCGGGGGCCAAGAGACCCAGTACTTC.

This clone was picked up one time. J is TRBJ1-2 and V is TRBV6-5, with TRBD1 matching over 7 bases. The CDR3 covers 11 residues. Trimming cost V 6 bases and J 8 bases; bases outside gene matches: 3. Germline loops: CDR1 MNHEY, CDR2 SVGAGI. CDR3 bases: TGTGCCAGCAGGACAGGGTCGGGCTACACCTTC. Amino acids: CASRTGSGYTF.

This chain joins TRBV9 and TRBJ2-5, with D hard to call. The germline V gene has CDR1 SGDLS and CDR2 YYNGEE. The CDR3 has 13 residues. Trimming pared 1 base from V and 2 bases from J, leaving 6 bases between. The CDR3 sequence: CASSVSVQETQYF. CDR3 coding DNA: TGTGCCAGCAGCGTATCCGTACAAGAGACCCAGTACTTC.

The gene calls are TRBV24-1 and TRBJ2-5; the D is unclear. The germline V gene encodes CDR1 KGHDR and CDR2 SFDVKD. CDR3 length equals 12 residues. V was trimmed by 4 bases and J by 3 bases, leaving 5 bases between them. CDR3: CATSDHEETQYF. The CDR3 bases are TGTGCCACCAGTGACCATGAAGAGACCCAGTACTTC.

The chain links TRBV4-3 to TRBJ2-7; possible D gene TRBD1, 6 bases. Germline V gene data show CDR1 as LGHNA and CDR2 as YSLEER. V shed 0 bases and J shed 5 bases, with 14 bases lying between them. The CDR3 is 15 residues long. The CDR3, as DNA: TGCGCCAGCAGCCAAGATTTGGGGGCGCGGAACGAGCAGTACTTC. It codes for CASSQDLGARNEQYF.

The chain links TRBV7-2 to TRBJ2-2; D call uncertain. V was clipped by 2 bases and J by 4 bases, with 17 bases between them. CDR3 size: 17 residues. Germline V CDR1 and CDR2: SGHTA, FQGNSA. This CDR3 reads CASSLQVLVSTTGELFF. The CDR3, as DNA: TGTGCCAGCAGCTTACAGGTTTTGGTATCTACCACCGGGGAGCTGTTTTTT.

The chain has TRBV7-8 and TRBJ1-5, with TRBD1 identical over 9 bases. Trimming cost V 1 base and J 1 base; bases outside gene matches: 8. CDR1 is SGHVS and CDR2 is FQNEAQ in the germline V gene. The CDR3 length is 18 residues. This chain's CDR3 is CASSLGRTGVVSNQPQHF. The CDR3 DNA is TGTGCCAGCAGCTTAGGGAGGACAGGGGTCGTCAGCAATCAGCCCCAGCATTTT.

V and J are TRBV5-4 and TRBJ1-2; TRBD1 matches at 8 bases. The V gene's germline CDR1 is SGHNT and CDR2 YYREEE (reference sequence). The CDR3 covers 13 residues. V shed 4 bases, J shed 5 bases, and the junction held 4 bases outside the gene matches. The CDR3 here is CASSHDRGYGYTF. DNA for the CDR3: TGTGCCAGCAGCCACGACAGGGGTTATGGCTACACCTTC.

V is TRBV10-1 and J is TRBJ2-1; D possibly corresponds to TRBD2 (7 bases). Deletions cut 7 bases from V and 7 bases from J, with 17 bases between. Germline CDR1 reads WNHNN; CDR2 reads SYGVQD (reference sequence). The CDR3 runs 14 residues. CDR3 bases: TGCGCCAGCAAGGTGGGGGGGCGGTGGAATGAGCAGTTCTTC. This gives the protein CASKVGGRWNEQFF.

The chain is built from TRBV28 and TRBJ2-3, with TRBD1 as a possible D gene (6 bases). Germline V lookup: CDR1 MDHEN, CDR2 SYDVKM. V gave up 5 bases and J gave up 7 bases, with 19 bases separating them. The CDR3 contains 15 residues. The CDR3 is CASSPTGNGVNTQYF. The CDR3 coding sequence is TGTGCCAGCAGTCCAACAGGGAACGGGGTGAATACGCAGTATTTT.

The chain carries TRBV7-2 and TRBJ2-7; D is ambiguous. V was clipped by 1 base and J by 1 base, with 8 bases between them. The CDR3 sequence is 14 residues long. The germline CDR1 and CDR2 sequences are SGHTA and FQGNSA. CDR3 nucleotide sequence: TGTGCCAGCAGCTTAGTCACGGGTTCCTACGAGCAGTACTTC. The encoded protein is CASSLVTGSYEQYF.

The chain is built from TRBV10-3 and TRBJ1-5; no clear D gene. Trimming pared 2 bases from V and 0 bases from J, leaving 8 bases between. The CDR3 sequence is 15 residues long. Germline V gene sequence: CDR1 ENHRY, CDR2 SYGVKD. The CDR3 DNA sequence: TGTGCCATCAGTGAGGGGCAGGATAGCAATCAGCCCCAGCATTTT. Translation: CAISEGQDSNQPQHF.

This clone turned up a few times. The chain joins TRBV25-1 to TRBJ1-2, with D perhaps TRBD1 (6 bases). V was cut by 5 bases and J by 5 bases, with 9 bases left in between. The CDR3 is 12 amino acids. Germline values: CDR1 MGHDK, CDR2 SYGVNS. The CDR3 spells CASSTGKYGYTF. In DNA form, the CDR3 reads TGTGCCAGCAGTACAGGGAAATATGGCTACACCTTC.

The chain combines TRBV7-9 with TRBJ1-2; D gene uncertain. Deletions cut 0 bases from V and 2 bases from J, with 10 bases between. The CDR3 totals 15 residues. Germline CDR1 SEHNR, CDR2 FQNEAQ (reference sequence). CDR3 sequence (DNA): TGTGCCAGCAGCTTAGCCGGTCAACAGAACTATGGCTACACCTTC. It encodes CASSLAGQQNYGYTF.

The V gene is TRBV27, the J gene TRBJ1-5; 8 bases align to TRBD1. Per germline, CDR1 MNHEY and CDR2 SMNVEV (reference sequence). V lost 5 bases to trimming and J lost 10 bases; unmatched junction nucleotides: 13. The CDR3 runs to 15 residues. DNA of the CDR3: TGTGCCAGCAGTACTGACAGGGGCCCCAATCGACCCCAGCATTTT. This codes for CASSTDRGPNRPQHF.

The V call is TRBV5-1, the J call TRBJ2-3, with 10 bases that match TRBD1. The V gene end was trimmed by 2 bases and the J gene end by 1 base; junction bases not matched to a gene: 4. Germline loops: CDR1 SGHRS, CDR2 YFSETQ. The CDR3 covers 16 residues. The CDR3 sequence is CASSLVGTGGTDTQYF. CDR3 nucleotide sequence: TGCGCCAGCAGCTTAGTAGGGACAGGGGGCACAGATACGCAGTATTTT. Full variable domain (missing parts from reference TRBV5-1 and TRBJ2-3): KAGVTQTPRYLIKTRGQQVTLSCSPISGHRSVSWYQQTPGQGLQFLFEYFSETQRNKGNFPGRFSGRQFSNSRSEMNVSTLELGDSALYLCASSLVGTGGTDTQYFGPGTRLTVL.

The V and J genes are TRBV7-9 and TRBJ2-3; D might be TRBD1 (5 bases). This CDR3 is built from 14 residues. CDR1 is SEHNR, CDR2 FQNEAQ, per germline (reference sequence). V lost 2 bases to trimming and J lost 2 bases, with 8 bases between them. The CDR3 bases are TGTGCCAGCAGCTTATCAGGGTTCACAGATACGCAGTATTTT. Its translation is CASSLSGFTDTQYF. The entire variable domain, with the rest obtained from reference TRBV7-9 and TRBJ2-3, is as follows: DTGVSQNPRHKITKRGQNVTFRCDPISEHNRLYWYRQTLGQGPEFLTYFQNEAQLEKSRLLSDRFSAERPKGSFSTLEIQRTEQGDSAMYLCASSLSGFTDTQYFGPGTRLTVL.